One sample yielded the 27 T cell receptor beta chains listed below, sequenced in a study of siplizumab effects on memory and regulatory T cells. Assay used: immunoSEQ multiplex PCR; TCRdb lists only in-frame clones, some missing. The sample lists under 85,000 clones, approximately 88% occurring once. The sequenced sample was Tregs sorted from blood. The source of these receptors is a human donor in good health.

The chain employs TRBV5-6 and TRBJ2-2; a weak D match, TRBD2 (6 bases). The CDR3 contains 16 residues. The germline V and J ends were trimmed by 5 bases and 4 bases, with 18 bases remaining between them. Germline CDR1 reads SGHDT; CDR2 reads YYEEEE. The CDR3 protein is CASSRAGSSSTGELFF. DNA of the CDR3: TGTGCCAGCAGTCGAGCGGGTAGCTCGAGCACCGGGGAGCTGTTTTTT.

This rearrangement joins TRBV5-4 to TRBJ2-3; D call uncertain. Germline CDR1 is SGHNT and CDR2 is YYREEE (reference sequence). Trimming pared 1 base from V and 4 bases from J, leaving 16 bases between. The CDR3 loop spans 16 amino acids. This CDR3 is CASSLIGRVAADTQYF. The CDR3 nucleotides are TGTGCCAGCAGCTTGATCGGGCGCGTTGCGGCAGATACGCAGTATTTT.

The CDR3 spells CSVEVGGRQETQYF. For the CDR3, the DNA is TGCAGCGTTGAAGTAGGAGGCAGACAAGAGACCCAGTACTTC. The chain uses TRBV29-1 and TRBJ2-5; D may be TRBD2 (5 bases). V was trimmed by 1 base and J by 2 bases, leaving 11 bases between them. Germline-derived CDR1 and CDR2 are SQVTM and ANQGSEA. This CDR3 region has 14 residues.

The V gene is TRBV4-2, the J gene TRBJ1-1; no reliable D call. The CDR3 totals 15 residues. V lost 3 bases, J lost 5 bases, and 16 bases lay in between. Germline V gene lookup returns CDR1 LGHNA and CDR2 YNFKEQ. CDR3 sequence: CASSQGGRRWTEAFF. CDR3 coding DNA: TGTGCCAGCAGCCAGGGTGGTAGGCGGTGGACTGAAGCTTTCTTT.

The chain couples TRBV7-3 to TRBJ1-1, with unresolved D. This CDR3 has 13 residues. Germline lookup yields CDR1 SGHTA and CDR2 FQGTGA. Trimming shortened V by 1 base and J by 5 bases, and 8 bases separated the two germline ends. CDR3 bases: TGTGCCAGCAGCTTAAGCCCCTTAACTGAAGCTTTCTTT. It translates to CASSLSPLTEAFF.

The chain couples TRBV30 to TRBJ1-1, with D unresolved. Germline CDR1 is GTSNPN and CDR2 is SVGIG (reference sequence). The CDR3 contains 13 residues. Deletions cut 0 bases from V and 3 bases from J, with 8 bases between. The CDR3 DNA reads TGTGCCTGGAGTGTCGCCCGTCACACTGAAGCTTTCTTT. This sequence encodes CAWSVARHTEAFF.

The rearrangement uses TRBV11-3 and TRBJ2-1; D not certain. Germline values: CDR1 SGHNT, CDR2 YENEEA. CDR3 size: 11 residues. Trimming pared 4 bases from V and 7 bases from J, leaving 5 bases between. For the CDR3, the DNA is TGTGCCAGCAGCTCGATGAATGAGCAGTTCTTC. Amino acid sequence: CASSSMNEQFF.

The chain employs TRBV29-1 and TRBJ1-2; tentative D call: TRBD1 (6 bases). The CDR3 consists of 14 residues. V was pared by 3 bases and J by 4 bases, with 15 bases between. Germline CDR1 is SQVTM and CDR2 is ANQGSEA. CDR3 sequence (DNA): TGCAGCGTTGACGAATCAGGGGTTGGCTATGGCTACACCTTC. It specifies CSVDESGVGYGYTF.

This clone was recorded a few times. CDR3 nucleotide sequence: TGTGCCATCCTAACCCACCGTAGCACAGATACGCAGTATTTT. Amino acid sequence: CAILTHRSTDTQYF. The chain uses TRBV10-3 and TRBJ2-3; D uncertain. Germline V gives CDR1 ENHRY, CDR2 SYGVKD. This CDR3 comprises 14 residues. The germline V and J ends were trimmed by 8 bases and 0 bases, with 12 bases remaining between them.

The chain is built from TRBV29-1 and TRBJ2-1, with TRBD2 as a possible D gene (6 bases). The V gene lost 7 bases and the J gene lost 10 bases, with 26 bases spanning the gap. This CDR3 is built from 15 residues. Germline CDR1 and CDR2: SQVTM and ANQGSEA. CDR3 in amino acids: CSAVLPPGLSLEQFF. CDR3 sequence (DNA): TGCAGCGCGGTCCTCCCTCCGGGACTCAGCCTCGAGCAGTTCTTC.

This clone was observed a single time. The rearrangement joins TRBV28 to TRBJ1-4; D perhaps matches TRBD1 (5 bases). The V and J ends lost 5 bases and 5 bases respectively, with 12 bases between them. Looked up from germline, CDR1 is MDHEN and CDR2 is SYDVKM. The CDR3 length is 14 residues. The CDR3 DNA reads as TGTGCCAGCAGTCTGGGGGGGAAGAATGAAAAACTGTTTTTT. It specifies CASSLGGKNEKLFF.

This chain uses TRBV18 with TRBJ2-2; TRBD2 agrees at 8 bases. With 0 bases clipped from V and 0 bases from J, the junction kept 6 bases outside the gene matches. Germline-derived CDR1 and CDR2 are KGHSH and LQKENI. This CDR3 has 18 amino acids. The CDR3 region has the DNA TGTGCCAGCTCACCACCTTGGAATAGCGGGGCGAACACCGGGGAGCTGTTTTTT. Protein sequence: CASSPPWNSGANTGELFF. The variable domain in full, with the rest retrieved from reference TRBV18 and TRBJ2-2, is NAGVMQNPRHLVRRRGQEARLRCSPMKGHSHVYWYRQLPEEGLKFMVYLQKENIIDESGMPKERFSAEFPKEGPSILRIQQVVRGDSAAYFCASSPPWNSGANTGELFFGEGSRLTVL.

This chain uses TRBV19 with TRBJ2-5; 9 nucleotides match TRBD1. The CDR3 is 14 amino acids. Germline values: CDR1 LNHDA, CDR2 SQIVND (reference sequence). V was clipped by 5 bases and J by 4 bases; unmatched bases: 5. DNA of the CDR3: TGTGCCAGTAGTGCGACAGGGGGACGAGAGACCCAGTACTTC. Protein: CASSATGGRETQYF.

V and J are TRBV6-1 and TRBJ2-1, with 10 bases aligning to TRBD2. The CDR3 totals 16 residues. The J segment lost 4 bases and the V segment lost 3 bases, leaving 6 bases of the junction unmatched. Germline CDR1 MNHNS, CDR2 SASEGT. CDR3 coding DNA: TGTGCCAGCAGTGACGTCGGACTAGCGGTATACAATGAGCAGTTCTTC. Protein product: CASSDVGLAVYNEQFF.

CDR3 sequence: CASSPSGRAPLDEQYF. The CDR3 coding sequence is TGTGCCAGCAGCCCTAGCGGGAGGGCTCCCTTGGACGAGCAGTACTTC. This chain joins TRBV28 and TRBJ2-7; 12 nucleotides align to TRBD2. Germline assignment: CDR1 MDHEN and CDR2 SYDVKM. V was pared by 6 bases and J by 5 bases, with 11 bases of the junction left unmatched. CDR3 length: 16 amino acids. The whole variable domain, remainder taken from reference TRBV28 and TRBJ2-7, is DVKVTQSSRYLVKRTGEKVFLECVQDMDHENMFWYRQDPGLGLRLIYFSYDVKMKEKGDIPEGYSVSREKKERFSLILESASTNQTSMYLCASSPSGRAPLDEQYFGPGTRLTVT.

The V gene is TRBV7-8, the J gene TRBJ1-3, with D hard to call. In germline, CDR1 is SGHVS, CDR2 FQNEAQ. This CDR3 has 14 residues. Between the trimmed V and J ends, which lost 5 bases and 1 base, there was a span of 9 bases. The CDR3 coding sequence is TGTGCCAGCAGCCCCGAAATTTCTGGAAACACCATATATTTT. This codes for CASSPEISGNTIYF.

The chain links TRBV7-8 to TRBJ2-1, with 9 bases lining up with TRBD1. The germline CDR1 and CDR2 sequences are SGHVS and FQNEAQ. This CDR3 comprises 15 residues. The ends lost 2 bases at V and 7 bases at J; junction bases unmatched: 6. The DNA of the CDR3 is TGTGCCAGCAGCTTACTGAGACAGGGGGTGAATGAGCAGTTCTTC. Translated: CASSLLRQGVNEQFF.

The chain joins TRBV9 to TRBJ2-2; D may be TRBD2 (5 bases). CDR3 size: 13 residues. V was clipped by 3 bases and J by 8 bases, with 11 bases between them. Germline-derived CDR1 and CDR2 are SGDLS and YYNGEE. The DNA for the CDR3 is TGTGCCAGCAGCGCCAGCGGTAGTGGGGAGCTGTTTTTT. It encodes CASSASGSGELFF. The whole variable domain, filled in from reference TRBV9 and TRBJ2-2, reads DSGVTQTPKHLITATGQRVTLRCSPRSGDLSVYWYQQSLDQGLQFLIQYYNGEERAKGNILERFSAQQFPDLHSELNLSSLELGDSALYFCASSASGSGELFFGEGSRLTVL.

This chain uses TRBV28 with TRBJ1-2; a possible D gene is TRBD1 (6 bases). Germline CDR1 MDHEN, CDR2 SYDVKM. The CDR3 runs 14 residues. V lost 4 bases and J 7 bases, leaving 16 bases between the germline ends. The CDR3 region is CASSSQQGFSGYTF. CDR3 sequence (DNA): TGTGCCAGCAGTTCCCAGCAGGGGTTCTCTGGCTACACCTTC.

The chain joins TRBV7-9 to TRBJ2-6; perhaps TRBD2 as D (6 bases). The CDR3 covers 14 residues. The germline CDR1 and CDR2 sequences are SEHNR and FQNEAQ (reference sequence). V shed 5 bases and J shed 2 bases, with 7 bases lying between them. The CDR3 DNA sequence: TGTGCCAGCAGCCCGGGAGCTGGGGCCAACGTCCTGACTTTC. Protein: CASSPGAGANVLTF.

The rearrangement uses TRBV7-9 and TRBJ2-1; D is possibly TRBD1 (5 bases). V was pared by 4 bases and J by 8 bases, with 15 bases between. The CDR3 runs to 14 residues. CDR1 SEHNR and CDR2 FQNEAQ come from the germline V gene (reference sequence). The CDR3 bases are TGTGCCAGCAGCTACAATCAGGGATTCGATGAGCAGTTCTTC. It encodes CASSYNQGFDEQFF.

J is TRBJ2-6 and V is TRBV18; D gene uncertain. The CDR3 runs to 14 residues. Germline V CDR1 and CDR2: KGHSH, LQKENI. V was pared by 3 bases and J by 2 bases, with 5 bases between. The CDR3 here is CASSPLPGANVLTF. For the CDR3, the DNA is TGTGCCAGCTCACCCCTCCCTGGGGCCAACGTCCTGACTTTC.

J is TRBJ2-1 and V is TRBV11-3; D possibly corresponds to TRBD2 (6 bases). Trimming took 5 bases from V and 1 from J, leaving 12 bases between them. The CDR3 spans 15 residues. In germline, CDR1 is SGHNT, CDR2 YENEEA. The CDR3 nucleotides read TGTGCCAGCAGCCAGGGACTTGTTTCCTACAATGAGCAGTTCTTC. Translated: CASSQGLVSYNEQFF. The variable domain in full, completed from reference TRBV11-3 and TRBJ2-1, reads EAGVVQSPRYKIIEKKQPVAFWCNPISGHNTLYWYLQNLGQGPELLIRYENEEAVDDSQLPKDRFSAERLKGVDSTLKIQPAELGDSAVYLCASSQGLVSYNEQFFGPGTRLTVL.

The J gene is TRBJ2-3, the V gene TRBV6-1; 8 positions match TRBD2. Germline CDR1 MNHNS, CDR2 SASEGT. The CDR3 has 17 residues. J was trimmed by 2 bases and V by 2 bases; bases with no gene match: 9. The CDR3 spells CASSEPGSGSHTDTQYF. CDR3 nucleotides: TGTGCCAGCAGTGAACCGGGAAGCGGGAGTCACACAGATACGCAGTATTTT.

This chain links TRBV11-3 with TRBJ2-7; D unresolved. This CDR3 contains 11 residues. Trimming shortened V by 1 base and J by 5 bases, and 3 bases separated the two germline ends. The germline V gene encodes CDR1 SGHNT and CDR2 YENEEA. The CDR3 DNA reads TGTGCCAGCAGCTTAGTCGACGAGCAGTACTTC. This sequence encodes CASSLVDEQYF.

The rearrangement links TRBV29-1 to TRBJ1-4, with a possible D match to TRBD1 (5 bases). The germline CDR1 and CDR2 sequences are SQVTM and ANQGSEA. The CDR3 totals 12 residues. Trimming took 7 bases from V and 5 from J, leaving 11 bases between them. CDR3: CSGWGENEKLFF. CDR3 nucleotide sequence: TGCAGCGGGTGGGGGGAGAATGAAAAACTGTTTTTT.

The chain has TRBV5-4 and TRBJ2-2; 12 bases fit TRBD2. V dropped 0 bases and J dropped 5; count of bases not matched to a gene: 2. The germline gives CDR1 SGHNT, CDR2 YYREEE (reference sequence). The CDR3 sequence is 16 residues long. The chain's CDR3 is CASSLDLAGGTGELFF. Here the CDR3 DNA reads TGTGCCAGCAGCTTGGACCTAGCGGGAGGGACCGGGGAGCTGTTTTTT.